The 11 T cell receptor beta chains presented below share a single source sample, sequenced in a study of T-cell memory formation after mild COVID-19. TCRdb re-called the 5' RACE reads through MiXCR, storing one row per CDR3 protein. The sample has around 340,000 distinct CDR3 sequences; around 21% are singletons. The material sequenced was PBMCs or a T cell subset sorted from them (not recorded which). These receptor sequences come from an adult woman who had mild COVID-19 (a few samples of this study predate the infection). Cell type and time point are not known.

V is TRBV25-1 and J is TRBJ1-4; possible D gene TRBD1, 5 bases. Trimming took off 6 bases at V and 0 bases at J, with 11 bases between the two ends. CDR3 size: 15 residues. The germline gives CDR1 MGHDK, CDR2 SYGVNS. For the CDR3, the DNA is TGTGCCAGCAGCGACCTGGGGCCAACTAATGAAAAACTGTTTTTT. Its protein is CASSDLGPTNEKLFF.

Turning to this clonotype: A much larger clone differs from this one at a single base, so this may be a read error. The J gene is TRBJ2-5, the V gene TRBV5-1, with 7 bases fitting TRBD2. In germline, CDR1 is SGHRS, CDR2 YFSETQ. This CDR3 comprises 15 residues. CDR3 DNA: TGCGCCAGCAGTCTGACTAGCATGTACCAAGAGACCAAGTACTTC. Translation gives CASSLTSMYQETKYF. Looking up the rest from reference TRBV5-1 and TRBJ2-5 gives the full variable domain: KAGVTQTPRYLIKTRGQQVTLSCSPISGHRSVSWYQQTPGQGLQFLFEYFSETQRNKGNFPGRFSGRQFSNSRSEMNVSTLELGDSALYLCASSLTSMYQETKYFGPGTRLLVL.

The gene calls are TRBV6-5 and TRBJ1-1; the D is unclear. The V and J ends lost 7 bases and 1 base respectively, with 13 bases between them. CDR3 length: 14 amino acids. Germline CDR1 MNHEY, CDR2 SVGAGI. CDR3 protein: CASKEPRGNTEAFF. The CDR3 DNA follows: TGTGCCAGCAAAGAACCCCGGGGGAACACTGAAGCTTTCTTT.

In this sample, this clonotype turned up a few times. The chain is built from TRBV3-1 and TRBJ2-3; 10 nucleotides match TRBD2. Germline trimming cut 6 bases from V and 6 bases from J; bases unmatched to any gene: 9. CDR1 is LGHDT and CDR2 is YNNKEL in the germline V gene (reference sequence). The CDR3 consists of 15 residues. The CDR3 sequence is CASSPAGGLADTQYF. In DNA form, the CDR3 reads TGTGCCAGCAGTCCAGCGGGGGGGCTGGCCGATACGCAGTATTTT.

CDR3: CASSQVVGGNTGELFF. The CDR3, as DNA: TGTGCCAGCAGCCAAGTCGTAGGGGGAAACACCGGGGAGCTGTTTTTT. The rearrangement links TRBV4-2 to TRBJ2-2; D is possibly TRBD1 (6 bases). The CDR3 is 16 amino acids. The V gene's germline CDR1 is LGHNA and CDR2 YNFKEQ. With 1 base removed from V and 2 bases from J, the gap between germline ends came to 11 bases.

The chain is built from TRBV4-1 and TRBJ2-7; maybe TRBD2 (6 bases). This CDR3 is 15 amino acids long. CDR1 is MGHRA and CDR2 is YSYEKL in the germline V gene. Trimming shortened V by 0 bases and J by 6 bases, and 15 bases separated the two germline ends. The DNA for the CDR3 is TGCGCCAGCAGCCAAGAGGGACTGTCCCCTATCGAGCAGTACTTC. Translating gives CASSQEGLSPIEQYF.

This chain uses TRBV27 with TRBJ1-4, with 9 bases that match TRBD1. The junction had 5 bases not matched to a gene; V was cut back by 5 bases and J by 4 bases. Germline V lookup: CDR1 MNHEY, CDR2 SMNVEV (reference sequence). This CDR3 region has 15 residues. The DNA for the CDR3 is TGTGCCAGCAGTCCGGGGACAGGGTATAATGAAAAACTGTTTTTT. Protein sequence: CASSPGTGYNEKLFF.

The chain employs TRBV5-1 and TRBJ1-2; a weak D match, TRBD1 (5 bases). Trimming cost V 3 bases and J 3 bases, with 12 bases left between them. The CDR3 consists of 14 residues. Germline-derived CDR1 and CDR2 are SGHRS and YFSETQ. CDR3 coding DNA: TGCGCCAGCAGCTACAAGACAGAGGACTATGGCTACACCTTC. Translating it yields CASSYKTEDYGYTF.

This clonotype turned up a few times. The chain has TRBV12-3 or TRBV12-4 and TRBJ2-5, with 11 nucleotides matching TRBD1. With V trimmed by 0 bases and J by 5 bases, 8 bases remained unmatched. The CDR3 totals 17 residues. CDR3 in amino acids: CASSLAGGQGAWETQYF. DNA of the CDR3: TGTGCCAGCAGTTTAGCGGGAGGACAGGGGGCGTGGGAGACCCAGTACTTC.

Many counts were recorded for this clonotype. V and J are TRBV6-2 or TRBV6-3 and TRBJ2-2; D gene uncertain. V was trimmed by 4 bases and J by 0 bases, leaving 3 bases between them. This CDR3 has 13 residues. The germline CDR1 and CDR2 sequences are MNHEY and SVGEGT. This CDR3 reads CASSSPNTGELFF. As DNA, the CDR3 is TGTGCCAGCAGTTCTCCGAACACCGGGGAGCTGTTTTTT.

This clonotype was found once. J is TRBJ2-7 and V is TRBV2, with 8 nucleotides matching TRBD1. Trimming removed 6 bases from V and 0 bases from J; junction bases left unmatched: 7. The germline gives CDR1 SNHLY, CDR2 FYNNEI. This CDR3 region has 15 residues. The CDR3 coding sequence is TGTGCCAGCAGAGGCGACAGGGGAAGCTCCTACGAGCAGTACTTC. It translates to CASRGDRGSSYEQYF. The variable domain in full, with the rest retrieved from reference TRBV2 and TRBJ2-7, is EPEVTQTPSHQVTQMGQEVILRCVPISNHLYFYWYRQILGQKVEFLVSFYNNEISEKSEIFDDQFSVERPDGSNFTLKIRSTKLEDSAMYFCASRGDRGSSYEQYFGPGTRLTVT.